This T cell receptor (beta chain) was documented in a study of shared clonotypes between healthy human individuals. Study as a whole: Per donor, CD8 memory used one plate, CD8 naive used two, CD4 memory used three and CD4 naive used three.

Naivety among CD8 cells was defined by CD45RO negativity and positive CCR7 selection, thereby excluding terminally differentiated effector memory CD45RA+ cells. CDR1 and CDR2 from the germline V gene are SEHNR and FQNEAQ (reference sequence). Trimming took 6 bases from V and 5 from J, leaving 7 bases between them. CDR3 length: 11 amino acids. Points from the study as a whole: Generation probability values for non-shared clonotypes were lower than those for clonotypes shared by all four donors.

A word on this clone: Its target is unknown. Other DNA sequences in the same sample also yield this CDR3.

Every subset had its genomic DNA shared out evenly among several immunoSEQ plates. Assay: immunoSEQ multiplex PCR; the TCRdb copy retains only in-frame clones and omits some. This table holds more than 600,000 clones, roughly nine tenths found once. This TCR was sampled from a man between 25 and 39 years old in good health. The rearrangement uses TRBV7-9 and TRBJ2-5, with D maybe TRBD2 (6 bases). Sequences were obtained from naive CD8+ T cells sorted from blood. The CDR3 reads CASSGRETQYF. CDR3 sequence (DNA): TGTGCCAGCAGTGGGAGGGAGACCCAGTACTTC.